A selection of T cell receptor beta chains follows, all from one sample in a study of glioma-infiltrating T cells after dendritic cell vaccination. The method was immunoSEQ multiplex PCR; TCRdb's version includes in-frame clones alone and lacks a portion of them. The sample shows 55,000 to 70,000 clones, 75% to 90% of them seen only once. Sequenced here: blood, sampled before dendritic cell vaccination. Receptors were obtained from a human donor with glioblastoma. Each CDR3 is given with its conserved first and last residue. A D gene is named only where the DNA matches it firmly. Clone size is stated in some rows and not others, as once, few, many or a class when expanded.

J gene: TRBJ2-4
clone size: -
D gene: -
V gene: TRBV4-1
CDR3 length: 13
CDR3 protein: CASSPRGSPIQYF
CDR3 DNA: TGCGCCAGCAGCCCAAGGGGCAGCCCTATTCAGTACTTC

J gene: TRBJ2-7
clone size: once
D gene: TRBD1
V gene: TRBV10-1
CDR3 length: 14
CDR3 protein: CASSGDRDGHEQYF
CDR3 DNA: TGCGCCAGCAGTGGTGACAGGGACGGCCACGAGCAGTACTTC

J gene: TRBJ2-3
clone size: -
D gene: TRBD2
V gene: TRBV4-1
CDR3 length: 16
CDR3 protein: CASSRLADSSTDTQYF
CDR3 DNA: TGCGCCAGCAGCCGACTAGCGGATTCTAGCACAGATACGCAGTATTTT

J gene: TRBJ2-5
clone size: -
D gene: TRBD2
V gene: TRBV4-1
CDR3 length: 16
CDR3 protein: CASSHTLTSFKETQYF
CDR3 DNA: TGCGCCAGCAGCCATACTCTGACTAGCTTCAAGGAGACCCAGTACTTC

J gene: TRBJ1-4
clone size: few
D gene: -
V gene: TRBV6-5
CDR3 length: 14
CDR3 protein: CASSQTEWGGKLFF
CDR3 DNA: TGTGCCAGCAGTCAGACGGAATGGGGGGGAAAACTGTTTTTT

J gene: TRBJ1-2
clone size: -
D gene: -
V gene: TRBV28
CDR3 length: 15
CDR3 protein: CASSYGGRSNYGYTF
CDR3 DNA: TGTGCCAGCAGTTATGGGGGCCGAAGTAACTATGGCTACACCTTC

J gene: TRBJ2-6
clone size: -
D gene: -
V gene: TRBV5-1
CDR3 length: 16
CDR3 protein: CASSLHGNPGANVLTF
CDR3 DNA: TGCGCCAGCAGCTTGCACGGGAATCCTGGGGCCAACGTCCTGACTTTC

J gene: TRBJ2-7
clone size: -
D gene: -
V gene: TRBV27
CDR3 length: 14
CDR3 protein: CASSLSGIRAEQYF
CDR3 DNA: TGTGCCAGCAGTTTATCAGGGATCAGGGCCGAGCAGTACTTC

J gene: TRBJ2-1
clone size: -
D gene: TRBD1
V gene: TRBV7-9
CDR3 length: 14
CDR3 protein: CASSPLDRAGEQFF
CDR3 DNA: TGTGCCAGCAGCCCCTTGGACAGGGCGGGTGAGCAGTTCTTC

J gene: TRBJ2-7
clone size: -
D gene: TRBD2
V gene: TRBV4-2
CDR3 length: 17
CDR3 protein: CASSQGISGDVSYEQYF
CDR3 DNA: TGTGCCAGCAGCCAAGGGATTAGCGGGGACGTCTCCTACGAGCAGTACTTC

J gene: TRBJ1-1
clone size: -
D gene: -
V gene: TRBV5-1
CDR3 length: 13
CDR3 protein: CASSLTDPTEAFF
CDR3 DNA: TGCGCCAGCAGCTTAACAGATCCCACTGAAGCTTTCTTT

J gene: TRBJ2-7
clone size: -
D gene: TRBD1
V gene: TRBV5-1
CDR3 length: 14
CDR3 protein: CASSSSGTGFEQYF
CDR3 DNA: TGCGCCAGCAGCTCTTCCGGGACAGGGTTCGAGCAGTACTTC

J gene: TRBJ2-1
clone size: -
D gene: -
V gene: TRBV5-6
CDR3 length: 15
CDR3 protein: CASRWGRASYNEQFF
CDR3 DNA: TGTGCCAGCAGGTGGGGCCGCGCTTCCTACAATGAGCAGTTCTTC

J gene: TRBJ1-2
clone size: -
D gene: -
V gene: TRBV2
CDR3 length: 14
CDR3 protein: CASSEKGNGYGYTF
CDR3 DNA: TGTGCCAGCAGTGAAAAGGGGAATGGCTATGGCTACACCTTC

J gene: TRBJ2-2
clone size: -
D gene: -
V gene: TRBV28
CDR3 length: 16
CDR3 protein: CASSLIRGVRTGELFF
CDR3 DNA: TGTGCCAGCAGTTTAATTCGGGGAGTGAGAACCGGGGAGCTGTTTTTT

J gene: TRBJ1-2
clone size: -
D gene: TRBD1
V gene: TRBV5-1
CDR3 length: 17
CDR3 protein: CASSQTPGTGGAGGYTF
CDR3 DNA: TGCGCCAGCAGCCAAACCCCCGGGACAGGGGGCGCGGGGGGCTACACCTTC

J gene: TRBJ1-1
clone size: -
D gene: -
V gene: TRBV29-1
CDR3 length: 10
CDR3 protein: CSAGESGAFF
CDR3 DNA: TGCAGCGCCGGAGAGAGTGGGGCTTTCTTT

J gene: TRBJ1-2
clone size: few
D gene: -
V gene: TRBV4-2
CDR3 length: 13
CDR3 protein: CASSQRPGYGYTF
CDR3 DNA: TGTGCCAGCAGCCAAAGACCGGGGTATGGCTACACCTTC

J gene: TRBJ2-3
clone size: -
D gene: -
V gene: TRBV5-1
CDR3 length: 14
CDR3 protein: CASSDSRSADTQYF
CDR3 DNA: TGCGCCAGCAGCGATAGCCGGTCGGCAGATACGCAGTATTTT

J gene: TRBJ2-7
clone size: -
D gene: TRBD2
V gene: TRBV5-1
CDR3 length: 16
CDR3 protein: CASSLAEYSGGYEQYF
CDR3 DNA: TGCGCCAGCAGCTTGGCCGAGTATAGCGGGGGCTACGAGCAGTACTTC

J gene: TRBJ2-5
clone size: -
D gene: -
V gene: TRBV7-9
CDR3 length: 15
CDR3 protein: CASSLTTGGGETQYF
CDR3 DNA: TGTGCCAGCAGCTTAACAACAGGGGGAGGGGAGACCCAGTACTTC

J gene: TRBJ2-3
clone size: -
D gene: TRBD2
V gene: TRBV2
CDR3 length: 15
CDR3 protein: CASSELLAGGNTQYF
CDR3 DNA: TGTGCCAGCAGTGAGTTGCTAGCGGGGGGGAATACGCAGTATTTT

J gene: TRBJ1-5
clone size: -
D gene: TRBD1
V gene: TRBV5-1
CDR3 length: 16
CDR3 protein: CASSPGQGDSNQPQHF
CDR3 DNA: TGCGCCAGCAGCCCGGGACAGGGTGATAGCAATCAGCCCCAGCATTTT

J gene: TRBJ2-3
clone size: few
D gene: -
V gene: TRBV11-3
CDR3 length: 14
CDR3 protein: CASQIAASTDTQYF
CDR3 DNA: TGTGCCAGTCAGATAGCGGCAAGCACAGATACGCAGTATTTT

J gene: TRBJ2-3
clone size: -
D gene: -
V gene: TRBV4-1
CDR3 length: 16
CDR3 protein: CASSQDTAPVTDTQYF
CDR3 DNA: TGCGCCAGCAGCCAAGATACAGCCCCGGTGACAGATACGCAGTATTTT

J gene: TRBJ1-1
clone size: few
D gene: -
V gene: TRBV19
CDR3 length: 14
CDR3 protein: CASTQGLANTEAFF
CDR3 DNA: TGTGCCAGTACCCAGGGGTTGGCGAACACTGAAGCTTTCTTT

J gene: TRBJ1-1
clone size: -
D gene: -
V gene: TRBV7-8
CDR3 length: 15
CDR3 protein: CASSLAGARGTEAFF
CDR3 DNA: TGTGCCAGCAGCTTAGCGGGGGCAAGGGGCACTGAAGCTTTCTTT

J gene: TRBJ2-7
clone size: -
D gene: TRBD1
V gene: TRBV11-1
CDR3 length: 15
CDR3 protein: CASSFGTGAPGEQYF
CDR3 DNA: TGTGCCAGCAGCTTTGGGACAGGGGCCCCCGGCGAGCAGTACTTC

J gene: TRBJ2-3
clone size: -
D gene: TRBD1
V gene: TRBV5-1
CDR3 length: 16
CDR3 protein: CASSWGRQGATDTQYF
CDR3 DNA: TGCGCCAGCAGCTGGGGCCGACAGGGGGCCACAGATACGCAGTATTTT

J gene: TRBJ2-1
clone size: -
D gene: -
V gene: TRBV18
CDR3 length: 13
CDR3 protein: CASSPGSTREQFF
CDR3 DNA: TGTGCCAGCTCACCAGGGTCGACACGGGAGCAGTTCTTC

J gene: TRBJ2-5
clone size: once
D gene: TRBD2
V gene: TRBV5-8
CDR3 length: 15
CDR3 protein: CASSLEGLAEETQYF
CDR3 DNA: TGTGCCAGCAGCTTGGAGGGACTAGCGGAAGAGACCCAGTACTTC

J gene: TRBJ1-4
clone size: -
D gene: -
V gene: TRBV30
CDR3 length: 13
CDR3 protein: CARGGDGNEKLFF
CDR3 DNA: TGTGCCCGGGGGGGGGACGGAAACGAAAAACTGTTTTTT

J gene: TRBJ1-3
clone size: -
D gene: TRBD1
V gene: TRBV7-9
CDR3 length: 13
CDR3 protein: CASGQGAGNTIYF
CDR3 DNA: TGTGCCAGTGGACAGGGGGCAGGAAACACCATATATTTT